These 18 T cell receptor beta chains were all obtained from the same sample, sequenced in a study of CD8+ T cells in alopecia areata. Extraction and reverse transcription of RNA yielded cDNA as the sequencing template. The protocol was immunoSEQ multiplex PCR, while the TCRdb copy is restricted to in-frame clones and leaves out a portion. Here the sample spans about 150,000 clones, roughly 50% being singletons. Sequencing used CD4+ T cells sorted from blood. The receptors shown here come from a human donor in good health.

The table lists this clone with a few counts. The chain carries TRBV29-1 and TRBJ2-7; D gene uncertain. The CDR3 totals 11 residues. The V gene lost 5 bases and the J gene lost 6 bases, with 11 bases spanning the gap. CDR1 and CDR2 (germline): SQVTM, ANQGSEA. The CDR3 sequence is CSVLLAAEQYF. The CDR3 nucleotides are TGCAGCGTTCTCCTCGCCGCCGAGCAGTACTTC.

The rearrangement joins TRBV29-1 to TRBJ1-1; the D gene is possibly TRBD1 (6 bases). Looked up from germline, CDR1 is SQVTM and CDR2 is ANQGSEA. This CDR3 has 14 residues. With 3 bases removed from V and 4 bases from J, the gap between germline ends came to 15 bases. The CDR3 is CSVDQQGSVTEAFF. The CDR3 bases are TGCAGCGTTGACCAACAGGGTTCGGTCACTGAAGCTTTCTTT.

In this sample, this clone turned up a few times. The CDR3 spells CASRGQANVLTF. For the CDR3, the DNA is TGTGCCAGCAGGGGGCAGGCCAACGTCCTGACTTTC. The chain couples TRBV2 to TRBJ2-6, with D perhaps TRBD1 (5 bases). Germline CDR1 is SNHLY and CDR2 is FYNNEI. The CDR3 spans 12 residues. Trimming stripped 6 bases from V and 6 bases from J, with 6 bases between. Together with reference TRBV2 and TRBJ2-6, the CDR3 gives the full variable domain: EPEVTQTPSHQVTQMGQEVILRCVPISNHLYFYWYRQILGQKVEFLVSFYNNEISEKSEIFDDQFSVERPDGSNFTLKIRSTKLEDSAMYFCASRGQANVLTFGAGSRLTVL.

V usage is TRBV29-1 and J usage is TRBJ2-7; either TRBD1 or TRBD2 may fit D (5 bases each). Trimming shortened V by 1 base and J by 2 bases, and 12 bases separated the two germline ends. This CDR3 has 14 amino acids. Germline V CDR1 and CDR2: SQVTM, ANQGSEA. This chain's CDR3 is CSVEGYRGAYEQYF. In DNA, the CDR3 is TGCAGCGTTGAAGGGTATCGGGGCGCCTACGAGCAGTACTTC.

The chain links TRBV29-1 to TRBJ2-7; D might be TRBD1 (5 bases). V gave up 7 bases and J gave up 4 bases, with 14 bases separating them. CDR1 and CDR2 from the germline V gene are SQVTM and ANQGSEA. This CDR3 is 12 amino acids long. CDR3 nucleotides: TGCAGCGCTCATCACCAGGGTTACGAGCAGTACTTC. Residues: CSAHHQGYEQYF.

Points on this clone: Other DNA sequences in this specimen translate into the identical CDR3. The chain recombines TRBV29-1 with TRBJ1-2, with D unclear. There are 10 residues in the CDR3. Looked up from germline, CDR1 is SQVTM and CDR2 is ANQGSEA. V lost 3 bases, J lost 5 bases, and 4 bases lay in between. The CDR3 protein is CSVEDYGYTF. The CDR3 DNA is TGCAGCGTTGAGGATTATGGCTACACCTTC. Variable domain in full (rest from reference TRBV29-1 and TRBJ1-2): SAVISQKPSRDICQRGTSLTIQCQVDSQVTMMFWYRQQPGQSLTLIATANQGSEATYESGFVIDKFPISRPNLTFSTLTVSNMSPEDSSIYLCSVEDYGYTFGSGTRLTVV.

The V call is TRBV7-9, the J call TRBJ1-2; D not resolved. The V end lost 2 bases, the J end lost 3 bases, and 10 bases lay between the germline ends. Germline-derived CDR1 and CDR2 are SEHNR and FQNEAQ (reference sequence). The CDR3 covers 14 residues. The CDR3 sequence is CASSLPTADYGYTF. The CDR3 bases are TGTGCCAGCAGCTTACCTACAGCTGACTATGGCTACACCTTC.

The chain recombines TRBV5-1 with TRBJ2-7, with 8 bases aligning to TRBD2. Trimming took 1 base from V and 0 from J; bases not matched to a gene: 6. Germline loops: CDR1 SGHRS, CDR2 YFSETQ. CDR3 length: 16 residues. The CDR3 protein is CASSLFQSGGSYEQYF. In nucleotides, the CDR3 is TGCGCCAGCAGCTTGTTCCAAAGCGGGGGCTCCTACGAGCAGTACTTC.

CDR3 region: CASSQIFNEQFF. In nucleotides, the CDR3 is TGCGCCAGCAGCCAAATATTCAATGAGCAGTTCTTC. This chain connects TRBV4-1 to TRBJ2-1; no definite D call. Germline V gene sequence: CDR1 MGHRA, CDR2 YSYEKL. The CDR3 runs 12 residues. The V end lost 2 bases, the J end lost 6 bases, and 5 bases lay between the germline ends.

The DNA for the CDR3 is TGTGCCTGGACCCGTCCTAGCGGGGATTACAATGAGCAGTTCTTC. This codes for CAWTRPSGDYNEQFF. The chain has TRBV30 and TRBJ2-1; 9 bases agree with TRBD2. V lost 4 bases and J lost 4; bases outside the gene matches: 8. Per germline, CDR1 GTSNPN and CDR2 SVGIG (reference sequence). This CDR3 is built from 15 residues.

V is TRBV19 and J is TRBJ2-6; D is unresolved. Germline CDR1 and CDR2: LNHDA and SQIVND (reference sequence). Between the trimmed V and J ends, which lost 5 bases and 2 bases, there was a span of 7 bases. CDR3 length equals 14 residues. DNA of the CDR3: TGTGCCAGTAGTCCCAGCGCTGGGGCCAACGTCCTGACTTTC. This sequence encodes CASSPSAGANVLTF. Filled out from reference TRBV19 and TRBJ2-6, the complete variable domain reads DGGITQSPKYLFRKEGQNVTLSCEQNLNHDAMYWYRQDPGQGLRLIYYSQIVNDFQKGDIAEGYSVSREKKESFPLTVTSAQKNPTAFYLCASSPSAGANVLTFGAGSRLTVL.

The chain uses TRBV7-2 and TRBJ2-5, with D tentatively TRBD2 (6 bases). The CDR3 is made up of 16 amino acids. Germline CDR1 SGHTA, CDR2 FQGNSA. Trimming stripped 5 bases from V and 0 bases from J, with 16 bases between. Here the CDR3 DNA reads TGTGCCAGCAGCCGGCCGGGACTCCGGTACCAAGAGACCCAGTACTTC. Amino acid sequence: CASSRPGLRYQETQYF.

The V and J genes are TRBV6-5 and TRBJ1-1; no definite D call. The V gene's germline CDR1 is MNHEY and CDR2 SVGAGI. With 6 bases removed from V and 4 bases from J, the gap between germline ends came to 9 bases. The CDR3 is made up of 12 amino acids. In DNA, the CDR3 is TGTGCCAGCAGCCTCGGGATCACTGAAGCTTTCTTT. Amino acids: CASSLGITEAFF.

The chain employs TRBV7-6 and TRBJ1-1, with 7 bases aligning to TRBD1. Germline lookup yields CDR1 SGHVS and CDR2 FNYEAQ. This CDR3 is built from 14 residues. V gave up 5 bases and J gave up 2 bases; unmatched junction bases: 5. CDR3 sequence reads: CASSAPGGNTEAFF. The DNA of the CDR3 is TGTGCCAGCAGCGCCCCAGGGGGAAACACTGAAGCTTTCTTT.

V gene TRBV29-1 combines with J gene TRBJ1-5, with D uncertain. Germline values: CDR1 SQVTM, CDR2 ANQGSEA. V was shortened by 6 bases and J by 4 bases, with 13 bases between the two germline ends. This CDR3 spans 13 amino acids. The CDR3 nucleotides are TGCAGCGTCGGTGGCGGGGAAAATCAGCCCCAGCATTTT. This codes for CSVGGGENQPQHF.

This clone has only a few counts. CDR3 nucleotides: TGTGACTGGACTAGCGGGGGTAGCACAGATACGCAGTATTTT. Translating it yields CDWTSGGSTDTQYF. The chain joins TRBV27 to TRBJ2-3, with 13 positions matching TRBD2. The CDR3 is 14 amino acids. CDR1 and CDR2 from the germline V gene are MNHEY and SMNVEV (reference sequence).

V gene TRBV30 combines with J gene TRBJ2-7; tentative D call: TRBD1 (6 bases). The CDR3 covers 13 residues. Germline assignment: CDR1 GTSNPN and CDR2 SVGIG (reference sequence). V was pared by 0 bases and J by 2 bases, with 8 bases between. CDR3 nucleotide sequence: TGTGCCTGGAGTGTAAGGGGGACCTACGAGCAGTACTTC. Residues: CAWSVRGTYEQYF.

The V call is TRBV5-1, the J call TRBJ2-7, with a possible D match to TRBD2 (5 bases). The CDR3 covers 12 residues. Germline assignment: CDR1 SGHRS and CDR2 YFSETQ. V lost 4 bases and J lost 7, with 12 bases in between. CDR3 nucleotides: TGCGCCAGCAGCCGGCCGGGAACGGAGCAGTACTTC. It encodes CASSRPGTEQYF.